The rows below give T cell receptor beta chains drawn from one sample of a study of shared clonotypes between healthy human individuals. The protocol was immunoSEQ multiplex PCR, while the TCRdb copy is restricted to in-frame clones and leaves out a portion. The repertoire has over 2 million clones, 80% to 95% of them found once; the top ten carry around 0.38%. Material for sequencing was naive CD4+ T cells from PBMCs. The source of these receptors is a man younger than 35 in good health. Some clones in this sample may be carry-over from other donors' samples. The CDR3 runs from the conserved cysteine through the conserved F or W. The D gene is left open where the match is weak. Clone size appears in some rows only: once, few, many, or a class for an expanded clone.

J	V	size	D	DNA	CDR3
TRBJ2-2	TRBV6-5	.	.	TGTGCCAGCAGTTACTCGACGAACACCGGGGAGCTGTTTTTT	CASSYSTNTGELFF
TRBJ1-5	TRBV6-5	.	.	TGTGCCAGCAGTTACACCCAAGATCAGCCCCAGCATTTT	CASSYTQDQPQHF
TRBJ1-5	TRBV5-1	.	TRBD1	TGCGCCAGCAGCGAAGGGACAGCCGATAGCAATCAGCCCCAGCATTTT	CASSEGTADSNQPQHF
TRBJ2-1	TRBV7-6	once	.	TGTGCCAGCAGCTTAGTGGACGGCCGCTACAATGAGCAGTTCTTC	CASSLVDGRYNEQFF
TRBJ2-5	TRBV28	.	TRBD1	TGTGCCAGCAGCTGGGACAGGGAAGGGGAGACCCAGTACTTC	CASSWDREGETQYF
TRBJ1-1	TRBV11-2	.	.	TGTGCCAGCAGCCTGACTCGGGACACTGAAGCTTTCTTT	CASSLTRDTEAFF
TRBJ2-7	TRBV4-1	once	.	TGCGCCAGCCCTATCCCCCGGGACGAGCAGTACTTC	CASPIPRDEQYF
TRBJ2-7	TRBV14	.	.	TGTGCCAGCAGCCAAGAATATGGGTTATACGAGCAGTACTTC	CASSQEYGLYEQYF
TRBJ1-3	TRBV2	.	TRBD1	TGTGCCAGCAGGGGACAGGGTGGTGGAAACACCATATATTTT	CASRGQGGGNTIYF
TRBJ2-5	TRBV29-1	.	TRBD2	TGCAGCGCCACATCCGGGGGGTTAGAGACCCAGTACTTC	CSATSGGLETQYF
TRBJ2-3	TRBV5-1	.	.	TGCGCCAGCAGCTTCCTGCTCACTAGCACAGATACGCAGTATTTT	CASSFLLTSTDTQYF
TRBJ2-1	TRBV7-6	.	TRBD2	TGTGCCAGCAGCCTCGGCAGCGGGAACTACAATGAGCAGTTCTTC	CASSLGSGNYNEQFF
TRBJ2-5	TRBV5-8	once	TRBD1	TGTGCCAGCAGCTGGGGAACCGGGACAGGGAGAGAGACCCAGTACTTC	CASSWGTGTGRETQYF
TRBJ2-1	TRBV19	.	TRBD2	TGTGCCAGTAGTATGGGACTAGCGGTCAATGAGCAGTTCTTC	CASSMGLAVNEQFF
TRBJ1-5	TRBV11-3	.	.	TGTGCCAGCATCCGGGGTCATAGCAATCAGCCCCAGCATTTT	CASIRGHSNQPQHF
TRBJ2-2	TRBV4-3	.	.	TGCGCCAGCAGCCAAGACTACACCGGGGAGCTGTTTTTT	CASSQDYTGELFF
TRBJ1-2	TRBV18	few	.	TGTGCCAGCTCATCGGGCGCCGGAGGAGGCTACACCTTC	CASSSGAGGGYTF
TRBJ1-3	TRBV11-1	.	.	TGTGCCAGGTCTATACCGGGACTGAGAGGAAACACCATATATTTT	CARSIPGLRGNTIYF
TRBJ2-3	TRBV11-2	.	.	TGTGCCAGCAGCCTGGCTGACACAGATACGCAGTATTTT	CASSLADTDTQYF
TRBJ2-2	TRBV4-1	.	.	TGCGCCAGCAGCCAAAACTTAGGACACCTTAACACCGGGGAGCTGTTTTTT	CASSQNLGHLNTGELFF
TRBJ2-7	TRBV6-5	.	TRBD1	TGTGCCAGCAGTTACAGCCCACCGGACAGGGCCGGCGAGCAGTACTTC	CASSYSPPDRAGEQYF
TRBJ2-1	TRBV30	once	.	TGTGCCATGGGGGTAGCCGGCAATGAGCAGTTCTTC	CAMGVAGNEQFF
TRBJ2-1	TRBV4-2	once	.	TGTGCCAGCAGCCAAGCACTCAATGAGCAGTTCTTC	CASSQALNEQFF
TRBJ2-3	TRBV2	.	TRBD2	TGTGCCAGCAGGGAGTTAGCGGGAGGAACAGATACGCAGTATTTT	CASRELAGGTDTQYF
TRBJ1-5	TRBV5-6	.	.	TGTGCCAGCAGCTCTGGACGAGGTCAGCCCCAGCATTTT	CASSSGRGQPQHF